The 14 T cell receptor beta chains listed next were all sequenced from one sample in a study of identical twins. A single record per CDR3 protein comes from TCRdb applying MiXCR to the 5' RACE reads. The table has some 900,000 distinct CDR3 sequences, roughly an eighth seen once. The same sample was also used in a study of yellow fever vaccine responses in identical twins.

Source material: PBMCs. Receptor source: a woman between 18 and 30 years old in good health.

This clonotype was counted many times. The chain carries TRBV3-1 and TRBJ2-3; the match to TRBD2 covers 7 bases. Germline V gene sequence: CDR1 LGHDT, CDR2 YNNKEL (reference sequence). There are 17 residues in the CDR3. V lost 2 bases, J lost 7 bases, and 15 bases stayed unmatched. In DNA, the CDR3 is TGTGCCAGCAGCCAATTTGTGGCGCCGAGCGGGGAGAATACGCAGTATTTT. Encoded protein: CASSQFVAPSGENTQYF.

V and J are TRBV29-1 and TRBJ2-1, with a tentative D call TRBD1 (5 bases). The germline CDR1 and CDR2 sequences are SQVTM and ANQGSEA. The V and J ends lost 2 bases and 9 bases respectively, with 8 bases between them. The CDR3 runs 11 residues. CDR3 sequence reads: CSVESGREQFF. The CDR3 DNA sequence: TGCAGCGTTGAATCAGGGCGTGAGCAGTTCTTC.

This clonotype has only a few counts. V gene TRBV6-4 combines with J gene TRBJ2-1; a weak D match, TRBD2 (5 bases). This CDR3 is built from 14 residues. Germline CDR1 MRHNA, CDR2 SNTAGT. Trimming pared 0 bases from V and 6 bases from J, leaving 9 bases between. CDR3 in DNA: TGTGCCAGCAGTGACTCGAAAGAGGGCAATGAGCAGTTCTTC. Translation gives CASSDSKEGNEQFF.

The table lists this clonotype with a few counts. The chain carries TRBV7-9 and TRBJ2-3, with D maybe TRBD2 (7 bases). This CDR3 has 16 amino acids. The V gene lost 1 base and the J gene lost 1 base, with 12 bases spanning the gap. The germline V gene encodes CDR1 SEHNR and CDR2 FQNEAQ (reference sequence). The CDR3 region is CASSLGGGRGTDTQYF. The DNA of the CDR3 is TGTGCCAGCAGCTTAGGGGGGGGCCGTGGCACAGATACGCAGTATTTT.

This clonotype was counted between two and nine times. V is TRBV9 and J is TRBJ1-4, with 10 bases fitting TRBD1. The CDR3 length is 15 residues. Germline V gives CDR1 SGDLS, CDR2 YYNGEE. V dropped 4 bases and J dropped 7; count of bases not matched to a gene: 7. CDR3 amino acids: CASSTGTGEVEKLFF. CDR3 DNA: TGTGCCAGCAGCACGGGGACAGGGGAGGTTGAAAAACTGTTTTTT. The full variable domain, with the rest looked up from reference TRBV9 and TRBJ1-4, is DSGVTQTPKHLITATGQRVTLRCSPRSGDLSVYWYQQSLDQGLQFLIQYYNGEERAKGNILERFSAQQFPDLHSELNLSSLELGDSALYFCASSTGTGEVEKLFFGSGTQLSVL.

The chain has TRBV6-2 or TRBV6-3 and TRBJ1-1, with D possibly TRBD1 on 5 matching bases. Trimming took 4 bases from V and 1 from J, leaving 28 bases between them. The CDR3 has 20 amino acids. CDR1 and CDR2 from the germline V gene are MNHEY and SVGEGT. The CDR3, as DNA: TGTGCCAGCAGTTCCCCTTTGGGAGGAGGTCAGGGTAGACCGAACACTGAAGCTTTCTTT. It specifies CASSSPLGGGQGRPNTEAFF.

This clonotype was observed a handful of times. This chain joins TRBV6-4 and TRBJ2-2; D call uncertain. The CDR3 runs 15 residues. V lost 7 bases and J 5 bases, leaving 17 bases between the germline ends. Looked up from germline, CDR1 is MRHNA and CDR2 is SNTAGT. This chain's CDR3 is CASTNPILRTGELFF. The CDR3 DNA sequence: TGTGCCAGCACTAATCCCATCCTCCGGACCGGGGAGCTGTTTTTT.

This chain joins TRBV3-1 and TRBJ2-3; possible D gene TRBD1, 5 bases. This CDR3 has 15 amino acids. CDR1 is LGHDT and CDR2 is YNNKEL in the germline V gene (reference sequence). The V end lost 4 bases, the J end lost 2 bases, and 13 bases lay between the germline ends. CDR3 sequence (DNA): TGTGCCAGCAGCCCAACGCTGGGGCCCACAGATACGCAGTATTTT. Residues: CASSPTLGPTDTQYF.

The chain couples TRBV7-9 to TRBJ2-2, with TRBD2 matching over 9 bases. This CDR3 is 16 amino acids long. CDR1 and CDR2 (germline): SEHNR, FQNEAQ (reference sequence). The V and J ends lost 4 bases and 1 base, in that order; junction bases with no gene match: 4. The CDR3 DNA sequence: TGTGCCAGCAGCTCTCCTAGCGGGATGAACACCGGGGAGCTGTTTTTT. The encoded protein is CASSSPSGMNTGELFF.

V usage is TRBV12-3 or TRBV12-4 and J usage is TRBJ2-5; D gene uncertain. The V end was cut by 3 bases, the J end by 5 bases, with 13 bases between. The CDR3 contains 14 residues. CDR3 nucleotides: TGTGCCAGCAGTTTCGTGAACTCCGGGGAGACCCAGTACTTC. It codes for CASSFVNSGETQYF.

In this sample, this clonotype turned up a few times. DNA of the CDR3: TGTGCCACCAGCAGAGACAGGTCAACAGGTTGTTTCTTT. Translating it yields CATSRDRSTGCFF. The V call is TRBV15, the J call TRBJ1-1; perhaps TRBD1 as D (5 bases). With 0 bases removed from V and 13 bases from J, the gap between germline ends came to 15 bases. CDR1 and CDR2 (germline): LNHNV, YYDKDF (reference sequence). The CDR3 has 13 residues.

This clonotype turned up a few times. The CDR3 nucleotides are TGCAGTGCTCGCACTAGCGAAGGGTTCACCGGGGAGCTGTTTTTT. As protein: CSARTSEGFTGELFF. V gene TRBV20-1 combines with J gene TRBJ2-2, with 7 bases matching TRBD2. The CDR3 contains 15 residues. Trimming removed 5 bases from V and 4 bases from J; junction bases left unmatched: 10. From germline, CDR1 is DFQATT and CDR2 SNEGSKA (reference sequence).

This clonotype was observed a handful of times. This chain uses TRBV12-3 or TRBV12-4 with TRBJ2-5; no reliable D call. V was cut by 6 bases and J by 4 bases, with 15 bases left in between. This CDR3 region has 14 residues. CDR3 residues: CASSPFLSRETQYF. CDR3 nucleotide sequence: TGTGCCAGCAGCCCCTTTTTATCCCGAGAGACCCAGTACTTC.

This clonotype was found a few times. This chain joins TRBV5-1 and TRBJ2-3; 7 bases agree with TRBD1. V lost 0 bases to trimming and J lost 1 base; unmatched junction nucleotides: 5. The germline CDR1 and CDR2 sequences are SGHRS and YFSETQ. The CDR3 length is 16 residues. CDR3 amino acids: CASSLVPGGGTDTQYF. CDR3 nucleotides: TGCGCCAGCAGCTTGGTCCCAGGGGGTGGCACAGATACGCAGTATTTT.